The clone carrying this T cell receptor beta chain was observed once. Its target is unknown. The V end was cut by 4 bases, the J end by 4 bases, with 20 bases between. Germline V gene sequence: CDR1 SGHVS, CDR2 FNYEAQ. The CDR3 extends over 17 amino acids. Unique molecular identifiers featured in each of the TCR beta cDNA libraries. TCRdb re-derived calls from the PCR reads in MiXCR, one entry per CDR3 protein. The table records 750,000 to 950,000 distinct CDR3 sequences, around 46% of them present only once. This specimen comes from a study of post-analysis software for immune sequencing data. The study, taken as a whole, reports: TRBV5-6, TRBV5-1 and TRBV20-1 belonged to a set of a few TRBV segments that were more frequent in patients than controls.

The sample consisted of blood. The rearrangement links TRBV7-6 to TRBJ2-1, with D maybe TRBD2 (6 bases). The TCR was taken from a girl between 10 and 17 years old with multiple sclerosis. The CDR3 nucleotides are TGTGCCAGCAGCTCGGGACTGGGTGAAGGCCCTTACAATGAGCAGTTCTTC. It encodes CASSSGLGEGPYNEQFF.